The 5 T cell receptor beta chains listed next were all sequenced from one sample in a study of blood T cell repertoires in COVID-19. Assay used: immunoSEQ multiplex PCR; TCRdb lists only in-frame clones, some missing. In the table there are 200,000 to 300,000 clones, 86% of which are singletons. Sequenced: peripheral blood. Every receptor here comes from a man aged 40-50 years who had recovered from COVID-19.

A single count supports this clone. The V gene is TRBV28, the J gene TRBJ1-6; TRBD1 agrees at 7 bases. Losses at the gene ends were 5 bases for V and 3 bases for J; bases not matched to a gene: 7. Germline-derived CDR1 and CDR2 are MDHEN and SYDVKM. The CDR3 is 16 residues long. The CDR3 DNA follows: TGTGCCAGCAGTGGTCAGGCAGGGGGCTATAATTCACCCCTCCACTTT. Translated: CASSGQAGGYNSPLHF.

The V gene is TRBV9, the J gene TRBJ2-5, with a possible D match to TRBD1 (7 bases). The V gene's germline CDR1 is SGDLS and CDR2 YYNGEE. CDR3 size: 14 residues. Trimming stripped 2 bases from V and 5 bases from J, with 13 bases between. DNA of the CDR3: TGTGCCAGCAGCGTTCAAGGAGGGGGCGAGACCCAGTACTTC. Its protein is CASSVQGGGETQYF.

V and J are TRBV15 and TRBJ2-7; 7 nucleotides align to TRBD1. The CDR3 consists of 13 residues. CDR1 and CDR2 from the germline V gene are LNHNV and YYDKDF (reference sequence). The V gene end was trimmed by 0 bases and the J gene end by 12 bases; junction bases not matched to a gene: 8. The CDR3 nucleotides are TGTGCCACCAGCAGAGATAGACAGGGTTTGCGGTACTTC. As protein: CATSRDRQGLRYF.

CDR3 in amino acids: CASTQDGRGLEQYF. The CDR3 bases are TGTGCCAGCACCCAAGATGGCAGGGGGCTCGAGCAGTACTTC. This chain uses TRBV6-5 with TRBJ2-7; 8 bases line up with TRBD1. The CDR3 is 14 amino acids. The germline CDR1 and CDR2 sequences are MNHEY and SVGAGI. V lost 7 bases and J lost 6; bases outside the gene matches: 11.

The chain couples TRBV9 to TRBJ1-3; D not resolved. The V end was cut by 3 bases, the J end by 3 bases, with 19 bases between. CDR1 is SGDLS and CDR2 is YYNGEE in the germline V gene. This CDR3 is built from 17 residues. The CDR3 DNA reads TGTGCCAGCAGCGCCCTAGTAACACATCTCGGTGGAAACACCATATATTTT. Translating gives CASSALVTHLGGNTIYF.